This T cell receptor (beta chain) was obtained from a study of blood T cell repertoires in COVID-19. The CDR3 extends over 14 amino acids. CDR1 is MNHEY and CDR2 is SVGAGI in the germline V gene. Trimming left V 4 bases short and J 4 bases short, with 11 bases between. Using immunoSEQ multiplex PCR, the repertoire was profiled, and TCRdb retains in-frame clones only, with some absent. The sample includes about 380,000 clones, around 89% of them seen just once. The receptor's source is a woman aged 18 to 35 who had recovered from COVID-19. The sample comprised PBMCs or T cells enriched from blood (not recorded which). The rearrangement joins TRBV6-5 to TRBJ1-5, with a weak D call TRBD1 (5 bases). CDR3 amino acids: CASSSSGRNQPQHF. The CDR3 DNA is TGTGCCAGCAGTTCCTCAGGGAGGAATCAGCCCCAGCATTTT.